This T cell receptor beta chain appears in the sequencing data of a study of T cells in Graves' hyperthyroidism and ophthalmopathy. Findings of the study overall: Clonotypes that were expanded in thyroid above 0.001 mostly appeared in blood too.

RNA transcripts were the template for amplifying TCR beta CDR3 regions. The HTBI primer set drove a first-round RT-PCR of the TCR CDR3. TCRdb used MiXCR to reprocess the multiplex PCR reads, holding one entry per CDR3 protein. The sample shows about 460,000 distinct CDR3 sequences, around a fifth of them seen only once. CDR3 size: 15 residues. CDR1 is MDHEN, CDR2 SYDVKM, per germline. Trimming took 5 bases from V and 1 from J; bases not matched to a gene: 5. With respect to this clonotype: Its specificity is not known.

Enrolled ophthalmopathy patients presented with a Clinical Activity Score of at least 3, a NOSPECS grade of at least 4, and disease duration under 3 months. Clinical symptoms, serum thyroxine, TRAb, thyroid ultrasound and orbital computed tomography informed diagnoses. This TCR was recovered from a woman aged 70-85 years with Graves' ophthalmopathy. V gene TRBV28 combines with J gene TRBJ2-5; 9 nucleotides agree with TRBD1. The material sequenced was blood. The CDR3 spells CASSGQGLPQETQYF. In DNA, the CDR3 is TGTGCCAGCAGTGGACAGGGGCTACCCCAAGAGACCCAGTACTTC.